This T cell receptor beta chain was sequenced for a study of metastatic and nonmetastatic thyroid tumors. Study in general: Malignant thyroid and benign thyroid patients provided blood and tumor or nodule tissue whose repertoires were compared.

J gave up 1 base and V 4 bases, and 15 bases lay outside the gene matches. Germline values: CDR1 MGHRA, CDR2 YSYEKL. The CDR3 length is 18 residues. In the study's own analysis: A distant-metastasis classifier for papillary thyroid cancer was built using CDR3 differences across clinicopathological groups. TCRdb re-analyzed the PCR reads using MiXCR. The V and J calls and clone size are TCRdb's, not the authors'. The repertoire holds around 19,000 clones, with around a third as singletons. Nobody among the patients had been given any treatment before thyroid surgery. The chain carries TRBV4-1 and TRBJ1-2; 7 nucleotides match TRBD1. This TCR derives from a male donor with papillary thyroid cancer or a benign thyroid nodule (not recorded which). Some clones in this sample may be carry-over from other donors' samples. The sample was tumor tissue. CDR3 in DNA: TGCGCCAGCAGCCTACCAGTGAACCGGGACAGAGATAACTATGGCTACACCTTC. This codes for CASSLPVNRDRDNYGYTF.